This passage covers 12 T cell receptor beta chains from one sample sequenced in a study of CD8+CD57+ T cells in acquired aplastic anemia (dated by TCRdb to between 2017 and 2018). Patients chosen for sequencing had shown expansion of CD8+CD57+ cells by flow cytometry. These reads were obtained on an Illumina HiSeq 2000. TCR beta VDJ combination and CDR3 sequence profiling used genomic DNA as the template. TCRdb ran its own pipeline on the public reads, namely fastp trimming at Q25 and MiXCR clone calling, and kept in-frame beta chains. Rows with one shared CDR3 protein collapse into an entry with the most common genes and DNA. The sample data list roughly 170,000 distinct CDR3 sequences, and 45% to 60% of these were observed just once. 10% to 15% of the sample comes from the top ten. The sequenced sample was sorted CD4+, CD8+, or CD8+CD57+ T cells (not recorded which) from PBMCs. These receptors were collected from a human donor with aplastic anemia.

At least ten counts were recorded for this clonotype. The chain joins TRBV2 to TRBJ1-5; 9 nucleotides match TRBD1. The CDR3 is 15 residues long. Trimming at V came to 6 bases and at J to 2 bases, leaving 5 bases not matched to a gene. CDR1 SNHLY and CDR2 FYNNEI come from the germline V gene. This chain's CDR3 is CASRPRQGGNQPQHF. The CDR3 DNA reads as TGTGCCAGCAGGCCCCGACAGGGGGGCAATCAGCCCCAGCATTTT.

Details on this clonotype: A much larger clonotype is one base distant, so this may be a read error. The chain has TRBV6-2 or TRBV6-3 and TRBJ1-5; TRBD1 agrees at 7 bases. Per germline, CDR1 MNHEY and CDR2 SVGEGT. The CDR3 length is 18 residues. The V gene end was trimmed by 2 bases and the J gene end by 1 base; junction bases not matched to a gene: 11. The CDR3 reads CASSYPLTGQASNQPQHF. The CDR3 DNA is TGTGCCAGCAGTTACCCTCTGACAGGGCAAGCAAGCAATCAGCCCCAGCATTTT.

In regard to this clonotype: Just one base apart from a much larger clone, this may be a read error. J is TRBJ1-6 and V is TRBV6-5; no reliable D call. Germline V lookup: CDR1 MNHEY, CDR2 SVGAGI. There are 15 residues in the CDR3. CDR3 in amino acids: CVSSLKHSYNSPLHF. DNA of the CDR3: TGTGTCAGCAGTTTGAAGCACTCCTATAATTCACCCCTCCACTTT.

This clonotype was seen a few times. V gene TRBV7-2 combines with J gene TRBJ1-1, with D hard to call. This CDR3 contains 14 residues. Per the germline V gene, CDR1 is SGHTA and CDR2 is FQGNSA. The V end was cut by 5 bases, the J end by 1 base, with 11 bases between. CDR3 in DNA: TGTGCCAGCAGCCCCGGACGGAGGAACACTGAAGCTTTCTTT. Translated, it gives CASSPGRRNTEAFF.

This clonotype was detected only a few times. The DNA for the CDR3 is TGTGCCAGTAGCGGACTGGCGGGGGGGCAGTACGAGCAGTACTTC. Translation gives CASSGLAGGQYEQYF. The V and J genes are TRBV19 and TRBJ2-7; 9 bases match TRBD2. The CDR3 sequence is 15 residues long. V shed 6 bases, J shed 4 bases, and the junction held 10 bases outside the gene matches. CDR1 and CDR2 (germline): LNHDA, SQIVND (reference sequence).

The rearrangement uses TRBV7-9 and TRBJ1-3; possibly TRBD1 for D (6 bases). Germline CDR1 SEHNR, CDR2 FQNEAQ (reference sequence). V lost 8 bases and J lost 0, with 8 bases in between. CDR3 length: 13 residues. This CDR3 reads CASLDSSGNTIYF. Written as DNA, the CDR3 is TGTGCCAGCCTGGACAGCTCTGGAAACACCATATATTTT.

To note about this clonotype: A much larger clone differs by one base, so this may be a read error. The rearrangement joins TRBV12-5 to TRBJ1-5, with D possibly matching TRBD1 (5 bases). Germline V gene lookup returns CDR1 LGHNT and CDR2 FRNRAP. V lost 7 bases, J lost 6 bases, and 10 bases lay in between. The CDR3 sequence is 12 residues long. The CDR3 protein is CASDAGFQPQHF. In DNA form, the CDR3 reads TGTGCTAGTGATGCAGGGTTTCAGCCCCAGCATTTT.

The V gene is TRBV2, the J gene TRBJ1-6, with no clear D. Per the germline V gene, CDR1 is SNHLY and CDR2 is FYNNEI. The CDR3 loop spans 14 amino acids. V lost 4 bases and J lost 10, with 14 bases in between. The CDR3 DNA reads TGTGCCAGCAGTGGAGCCTCCAGCGGGTCACCCCTCCACTTT. This sequence encodes CASSGASSGSPLHF.

This clonotype was observed many times. The rearrangement uses TRBV19 and TRBJ2-1; the D gene could be TRBD1 or TRBD2 (5 bases each). The CDR3 sequence is 16 residues long. Germline V gives CDR1 LNHDA, CDR2 SQIVND (reference sequence). With 5 bases removed from V and 0 bases from J, the gap between germline ends came to 14 bases. Here the CDR3 reads CASSPRGTSSYNEQFF. CDR3 DNA sequence: TGTGCCAGTAGTCCCCGGGGCACGAGCTCCTACAATGAGCAGTTCTTC.

This CDR3 is CAPSVGGHEQYF. The CDR3 DNA is TGTGCTCCCAGCGTAGGGGGCCACGAGCAGTACTTC. This sequence joins TRBV9 and TRBJ2-7; TRBD1 aligns across 7 bases. The CDR3 length is 12 residues. Germline assignment: CDR1 SGDLS and CDR2 YYNGEE.

This clonotype was counted at least ten times. The DNA for the CDR3 is TGTGCCAGCAGCTTCCCGTATGGGGGGGGAACCGGGGAGCTGTTTTTT. Its protein product is CASSFPYGGGTGELFF. The chain recombines TRBV7-2 with TRBJ2-2; the match to TRBD2 covers 7 bases. The CDR3 runs to 16 residues. Losses at the gene ends were 3 bases for V and 5 bases for J; bases not matched to a gene: 9. CDR1 is SGHTA, CDR2 FQGNSA, per germline.

This clonotype has only a few counts. This sequence joins TRBV6-5 and TRBJ2-3; the match to TRBD2 covers 9 bases. Looked up from germline, CDR1 is MNHEY and CDR2 is SVGAGI. The CDR3 extends over 16 amino acids. Losses at the gene ends were 3 bases for V and 1 base for J; bases not matched to a gene: 5. CDR3 sequence reads: CASSYRGGAGTDTQYF. The DNA for the CDR3 is TGTGCCAGCAGTTATCGCGGGGGGGCCGGCACAGATACGCAGTATTTT.